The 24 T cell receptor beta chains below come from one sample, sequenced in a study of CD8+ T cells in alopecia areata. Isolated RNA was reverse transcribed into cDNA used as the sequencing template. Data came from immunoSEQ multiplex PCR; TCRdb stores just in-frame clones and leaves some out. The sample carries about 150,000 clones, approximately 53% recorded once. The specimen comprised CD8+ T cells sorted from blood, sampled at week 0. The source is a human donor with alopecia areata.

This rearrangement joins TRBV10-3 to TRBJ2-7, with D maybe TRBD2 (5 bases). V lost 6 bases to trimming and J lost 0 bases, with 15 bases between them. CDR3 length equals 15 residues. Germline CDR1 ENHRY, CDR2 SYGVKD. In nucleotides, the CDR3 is TGTGCCATCAGGGTAGGACCGGGAAGCTCCTACGAGCAGTACTTC. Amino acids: CAIRVGPGSSYEQYF.

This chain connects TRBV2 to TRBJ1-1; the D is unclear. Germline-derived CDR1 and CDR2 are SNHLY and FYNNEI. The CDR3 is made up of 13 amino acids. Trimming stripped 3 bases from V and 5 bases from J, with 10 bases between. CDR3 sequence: CASSEEGWTEAFF. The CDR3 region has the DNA TGTGCCAGCAGTGAGGAGGGTTGGACTGAAGCTTTCTTT.

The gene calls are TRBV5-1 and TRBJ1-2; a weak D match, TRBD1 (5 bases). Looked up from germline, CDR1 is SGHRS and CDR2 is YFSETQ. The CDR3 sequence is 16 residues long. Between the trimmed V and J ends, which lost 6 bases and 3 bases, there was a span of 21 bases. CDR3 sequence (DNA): TGCGCCAGCAAGGGGACGGACGCAGGGTTCGACTATGGCTACACCTTC. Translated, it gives CASKGTDAGFDYGYTF.

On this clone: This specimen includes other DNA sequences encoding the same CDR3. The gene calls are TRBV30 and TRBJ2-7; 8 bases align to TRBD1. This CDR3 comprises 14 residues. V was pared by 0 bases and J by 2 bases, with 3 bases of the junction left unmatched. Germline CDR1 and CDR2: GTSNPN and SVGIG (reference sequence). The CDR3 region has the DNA TGTGCCTGGAGTGTGGGGACAGGCACCTACGAGCAGTACTTC. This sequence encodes CAWSVGTGTYEQYF.

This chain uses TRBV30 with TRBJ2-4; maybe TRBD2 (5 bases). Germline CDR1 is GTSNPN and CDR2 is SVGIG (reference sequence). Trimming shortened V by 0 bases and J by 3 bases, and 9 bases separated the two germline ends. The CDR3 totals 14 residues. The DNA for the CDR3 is TGTGCCTGGAGTGTATTGGAGGACAAAAACATTCAGTACTTC. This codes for CAWSVLEDKNIQYF.

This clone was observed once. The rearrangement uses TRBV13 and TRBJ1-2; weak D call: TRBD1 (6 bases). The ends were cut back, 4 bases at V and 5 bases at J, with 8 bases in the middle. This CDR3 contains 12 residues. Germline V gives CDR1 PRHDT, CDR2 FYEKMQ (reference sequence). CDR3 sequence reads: CASSWGPYGYTF. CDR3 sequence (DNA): TGTGCCAGCAGCTGGGGGCCTTATGGCTACACCTTC.

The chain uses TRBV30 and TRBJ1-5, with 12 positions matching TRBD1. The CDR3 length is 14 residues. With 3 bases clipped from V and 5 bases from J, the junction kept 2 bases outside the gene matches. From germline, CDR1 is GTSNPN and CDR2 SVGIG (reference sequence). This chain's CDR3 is CAWSGTGGDQPQHF. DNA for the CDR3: TGTGCCTGGAGCGGGACAGGGGGCGATCAGCCCCAGCATTTT.

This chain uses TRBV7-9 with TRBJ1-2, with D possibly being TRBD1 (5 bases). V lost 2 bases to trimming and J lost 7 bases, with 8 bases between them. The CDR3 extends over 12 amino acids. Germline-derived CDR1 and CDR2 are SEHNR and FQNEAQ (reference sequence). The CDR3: CASSLSGGGYTF. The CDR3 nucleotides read TGTGCCAGCAGCTTATCGGGGGGTGGCTACACCTTC.

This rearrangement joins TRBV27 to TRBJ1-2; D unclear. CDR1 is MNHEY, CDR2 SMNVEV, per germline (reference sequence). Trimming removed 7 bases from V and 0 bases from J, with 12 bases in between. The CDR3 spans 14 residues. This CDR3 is CASKGEGANYGYTF. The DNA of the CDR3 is TGTGCCAGCAAGGGAGAGGGAGCTAACTATGGCTACACCTTC.

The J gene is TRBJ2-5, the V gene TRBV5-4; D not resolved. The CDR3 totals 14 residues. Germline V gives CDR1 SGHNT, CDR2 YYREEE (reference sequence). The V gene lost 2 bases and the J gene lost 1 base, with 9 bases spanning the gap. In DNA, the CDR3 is TGTGCCAGCAGCTTCGTTTCTAGCCAAGAGACCCAGTACTTC. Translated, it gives CASSFVSSQETQYF.

The CDR3 DNA reads as TGTGCCACCAGCACGGACAGGGGGCTGCACGGGCCCCAGCATTTT. This translates into CATSTDRGLHGPQHF. The J gene is TRBJ1-5, the V gene TRBV15, with 11 bases that match TRBD1. V trimming: 4 bases; J trimming: 9 bases; junction bases outside the gene matches: 8. Germline loops: CDR1 LNHNV, CDR2 YYDKDF (reference sequence). CDR3 size: 15 residues.

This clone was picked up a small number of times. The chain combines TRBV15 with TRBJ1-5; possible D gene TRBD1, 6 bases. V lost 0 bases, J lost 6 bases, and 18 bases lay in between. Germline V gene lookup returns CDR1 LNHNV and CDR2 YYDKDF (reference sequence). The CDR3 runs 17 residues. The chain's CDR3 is CATSRDRGGRIGQPQHF. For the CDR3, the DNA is TGTGCCACCAGCAGAGATCGCGGGGGGCGCATTGGTCAGCCCCAGCATTTT.

The CDR3 is CSAEYRGEELSPYTF. CDR3 bases: TGCAGCGCCGAATATCGGGGGGAAGAACTATCCCCCTACACCTTC. The chain carries TRBV29-1 and TRBJ1-2, with D tentatively TRBD1 (5 bases). Germline V gene lookup returns CDR1 SQVTM and CDR2 ANQGSEA. This CDR3 spans 15 amino acids. V lost 7 bases and J lost 10, with 28 bases in between.

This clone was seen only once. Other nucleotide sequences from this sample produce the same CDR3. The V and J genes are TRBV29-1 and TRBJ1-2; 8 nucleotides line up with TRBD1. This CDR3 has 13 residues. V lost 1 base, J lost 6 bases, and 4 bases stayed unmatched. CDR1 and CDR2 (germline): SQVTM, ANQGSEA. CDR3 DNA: TGCAGCGTTGAAGGTCAGGGGGCAGATGGCTACACCTTC. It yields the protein CSVEGQGADGYTF.

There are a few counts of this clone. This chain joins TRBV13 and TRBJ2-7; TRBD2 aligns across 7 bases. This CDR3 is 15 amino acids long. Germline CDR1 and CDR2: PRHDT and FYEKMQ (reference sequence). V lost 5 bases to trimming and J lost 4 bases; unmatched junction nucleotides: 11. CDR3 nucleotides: TGTGCCAGCAGCCCCGGACTAGGGCCTGCTTACGAGCAGTACTTC. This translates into CASSPGLGPAYEQYF.

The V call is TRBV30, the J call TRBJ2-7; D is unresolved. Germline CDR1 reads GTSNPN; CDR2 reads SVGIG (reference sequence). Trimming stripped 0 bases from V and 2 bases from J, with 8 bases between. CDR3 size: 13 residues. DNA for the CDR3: TGTGCCTGGAGTGTATCGGTAACCTACGAGCAGTACTTC. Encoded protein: CAWSVSVTYEQYF.

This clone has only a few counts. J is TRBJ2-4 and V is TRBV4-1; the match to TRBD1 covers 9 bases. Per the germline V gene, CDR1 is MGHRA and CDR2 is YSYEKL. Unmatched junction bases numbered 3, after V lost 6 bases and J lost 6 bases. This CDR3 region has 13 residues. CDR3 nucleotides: TGCGCCAGCAGTCCGGGACAGGGAAACATTCAGTACTTC. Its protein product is CASSPGQGNIQYF.

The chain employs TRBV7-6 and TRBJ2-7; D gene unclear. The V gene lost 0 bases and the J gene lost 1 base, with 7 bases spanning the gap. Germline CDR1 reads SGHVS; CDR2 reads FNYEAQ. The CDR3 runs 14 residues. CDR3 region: CASSLAAGSYEQYF. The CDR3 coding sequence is TGTGCCAGCAGCTTAGCTGCAGGATCCTACGAGCAGTACTTC.

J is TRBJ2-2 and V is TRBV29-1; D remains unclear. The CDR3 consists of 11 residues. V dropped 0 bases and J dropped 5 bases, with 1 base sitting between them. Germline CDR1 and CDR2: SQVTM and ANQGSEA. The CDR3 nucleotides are TGCAGCGTTGAAGAAACCGGGGAGCTGTTTTTT. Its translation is CSVEETGELFF.

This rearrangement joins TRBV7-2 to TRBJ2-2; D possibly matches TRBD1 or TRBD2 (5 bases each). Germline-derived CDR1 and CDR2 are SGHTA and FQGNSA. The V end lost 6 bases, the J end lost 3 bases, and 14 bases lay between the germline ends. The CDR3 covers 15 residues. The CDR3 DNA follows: TGTGCCAGCAGTTTTCCGGGACCTTACACCGGGGAGCTGTTTTTT. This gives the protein CASSFPGPYTGELFF.

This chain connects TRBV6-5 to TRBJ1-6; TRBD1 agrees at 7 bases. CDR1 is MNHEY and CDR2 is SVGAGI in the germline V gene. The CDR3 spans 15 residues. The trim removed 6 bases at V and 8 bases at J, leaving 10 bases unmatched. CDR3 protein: CASSQTGIKYSPLHF. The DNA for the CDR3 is TGTGCCAGCAGCCAGACAGGGATAAAGTATTCACCCCTCCACTTT.

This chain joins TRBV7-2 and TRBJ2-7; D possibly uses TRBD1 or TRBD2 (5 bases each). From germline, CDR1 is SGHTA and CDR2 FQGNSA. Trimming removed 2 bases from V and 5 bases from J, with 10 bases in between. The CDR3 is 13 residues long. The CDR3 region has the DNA TGTGCCAGCAGCTTACGGGACGGCCACGAGCAGTACTTC. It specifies CASSLRDGHEQYF.

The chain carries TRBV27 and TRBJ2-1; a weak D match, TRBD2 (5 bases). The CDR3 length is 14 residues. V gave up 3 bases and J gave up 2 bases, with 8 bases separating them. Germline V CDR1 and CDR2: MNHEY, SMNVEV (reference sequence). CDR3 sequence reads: CASSFPGTYNEQFF. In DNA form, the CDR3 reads TGTGCCAGCAGTTTCCCCGGGACCTACAATGAGCAGTTCTTC.

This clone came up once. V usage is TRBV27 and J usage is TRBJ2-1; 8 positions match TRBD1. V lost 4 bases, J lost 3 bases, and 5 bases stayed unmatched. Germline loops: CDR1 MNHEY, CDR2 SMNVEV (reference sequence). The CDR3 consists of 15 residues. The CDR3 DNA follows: TGTGCCAGCAGTTCTCCCGGGACAGGCTACAATGAGCAGTTCTTC. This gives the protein CASSSPGTGYNEQFF.